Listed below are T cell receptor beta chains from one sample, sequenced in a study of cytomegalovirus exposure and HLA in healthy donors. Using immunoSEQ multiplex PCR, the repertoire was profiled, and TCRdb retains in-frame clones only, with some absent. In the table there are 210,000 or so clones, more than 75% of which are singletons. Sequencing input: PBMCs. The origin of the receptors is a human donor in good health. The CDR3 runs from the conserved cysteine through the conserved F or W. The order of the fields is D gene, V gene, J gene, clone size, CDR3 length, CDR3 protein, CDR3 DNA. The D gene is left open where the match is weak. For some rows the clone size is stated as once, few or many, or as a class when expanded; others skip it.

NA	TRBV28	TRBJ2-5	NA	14	CASSSGAGQETQYF	TGTGCCAGCAGTTCGGGAGCGGGCCAAGAGACCCAGTACTTC
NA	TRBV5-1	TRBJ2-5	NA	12	CASSLVSETQYF	TGCGCCAGCAGCTTGGTTTCGGAGACCCAGTACTTC
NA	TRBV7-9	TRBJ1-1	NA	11	CASSRNTEAFF	TGTGCCAGCAGTCGGAACACTGAAGCTTTCTTT
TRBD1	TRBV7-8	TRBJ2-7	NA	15	CASSTRDRGKDEQYF	TGTGCCAGCAGCACCCGGGACAGGGGCAAGGACGAGCAGTACTTC
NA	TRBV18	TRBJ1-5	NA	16	CASSPGTLNSNQPQHF	TGTGCCAGCTCACCAGGGACTCTAAATAGCAATCAGCCCCAGCATTTT
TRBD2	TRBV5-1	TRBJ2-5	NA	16	CASSSGLAGGVKTQYF	TGCGCCAGCAGCTCAGGTCTAGCGGGAGGGGTGAAGACCCAGTACTTC
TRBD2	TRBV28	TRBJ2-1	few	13	CASSSTSSLRWFF	TGTGCCAGCAGTTCGACTAGCTCCTTGAGGTGGTTCTTC
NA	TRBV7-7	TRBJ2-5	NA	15	CASSPRSGDQETQYF	TGTGCTAGCAGCCCTCGATCAGGGGACCAAGAGACCCAGTACTTC
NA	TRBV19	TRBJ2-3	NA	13	CASRDGGRDTQYF	TGTGCCAGTAGGGACGGCGGGCGAGATACGCAGTATTTT
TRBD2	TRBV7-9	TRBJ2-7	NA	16	CASSLGTSGKIDEQYF	TGTGCCAGCAGCTTAGGTACTAGCGGGAAAATTGACGAGCAGTACTTC
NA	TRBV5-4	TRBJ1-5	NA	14	CASSLEGYNQPQHF	TGTGCCAGCAGCTTGGAGGGGTACAATCAGCCCCAGCATTTT
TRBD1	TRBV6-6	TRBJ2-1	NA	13	CASQPTGGREQFF	TGTGCCAGCCAACCGACAGGGGGACGGGAGCAGTTCTTC
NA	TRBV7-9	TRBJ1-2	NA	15	CASSRSGATNYGYTF	TGTGCCAGCAGCCGATCAGGGGCTACTAACTATGGCTACACCTTC
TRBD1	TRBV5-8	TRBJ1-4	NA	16	CASSLLGTVWDEKLFF	TGTGCCAGCAGCCTACTCGGGACAGTGTGGGATGAAAAACTGTTTTTT
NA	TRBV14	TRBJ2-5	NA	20	CASSTHPGQPGGGRGETQYF	TGTGCCAGCAGCACACATCCCGGACAGCCGGGGGGCGGGAGAGGAGAGACCCAGTACTTC
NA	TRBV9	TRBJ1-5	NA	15	CASSVSPQNNQPQHF	TGTGCCAGCAGCGTATCCCCACAGAACAATCAGCCCCAGCATTTT
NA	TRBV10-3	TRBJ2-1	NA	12	CAISESSNEQFF	TGTGCCATCAGTGAGTCCAGCAATGAGCAGTTCTTC
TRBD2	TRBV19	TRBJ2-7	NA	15	CASSIDLAGVGEQYF	TGTGCCAGTAGTATAGATCTAGCGGGAGTGGGAGAGCAGTACTTC